The TCR beta chain under discussion was sequenced for a study of monozygotic twins with inflammatory bowel disease. Study results and caveats: IBD patients carried less diverse TCRbeta repertoires (inverse Simpson) than healthy co-twins. Among the T cells, different subtypes could not be distinguished.

The CDR3 has 16 amino acids. The germline V gene encodes CDR1 SGHRS and CDR2 YFSETQ. Turning to this clonotype: Its antigen is unknown.

No DNA is given; TCRdb re-called the 5' RACE reads and lists each CDR3 protein once. This sample contains under 200,000 distinct CDR3 sequences. The gene calls are TRBV5-1 and TRBJ2-3; the TCRdb call, TRBD1, lacks DNA for checking. The TCR sequence derives from a human donor with ulcerative colitis or Crohn's disease, or a healthy co-twin of an affected twin (not recorded which). Source material: blood. The CDR3 region is CASSLRGAPNGDTQYF.